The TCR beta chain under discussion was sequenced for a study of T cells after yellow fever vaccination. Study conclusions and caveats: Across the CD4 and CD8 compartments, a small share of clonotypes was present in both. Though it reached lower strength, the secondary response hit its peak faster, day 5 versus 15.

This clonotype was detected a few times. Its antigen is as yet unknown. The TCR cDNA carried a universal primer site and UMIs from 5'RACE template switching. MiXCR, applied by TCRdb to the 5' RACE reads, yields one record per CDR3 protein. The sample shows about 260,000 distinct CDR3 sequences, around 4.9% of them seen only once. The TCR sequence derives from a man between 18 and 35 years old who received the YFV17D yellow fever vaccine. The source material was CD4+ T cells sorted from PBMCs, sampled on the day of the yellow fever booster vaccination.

CDR3 sequence: CASRGSVGETQYF. CDR3 coding DNA: TGTGCCAGCAGAGGATCTGTTGGAGAGACCCAGTACTTC. J is TRBJ2-5 and V is TRBV12-3 or TRBV12-4; D call uncertain. Trimming cost V 6 bases and J 4 bases, with 12 bases left between them. The CDR3 extends over 13 amino acids.